These 20 T cell receptor beta chains were all obtained from the same sample, sequenced in a study of blood T cell repertoires in COVID-19. Repertoires were generated with immunoSEQ multiplex PCR, while TCRdb's copy carries only in-frame clones and drops some. The sample consists of about 15,000 clones, 85% to 95% of them appearing once. The source material was peripheral blood. The receptors shown here come from a human donor with active COVID-19. The donor label of this sample is uncertain.

A few counts support this clone. The V call is TRBV27, the J call TRBJ1-4, with TRBD1 as a possible D gene (5 bases). The germline V gene has CDR1 MNHEY and CDR2 SMNVEV (reference sequence). The CDR3 extends over 14 amino acids. V was shortened by 3 bases and J by 3 bases, with 8 bases between the two germline ends. The CDR3 reads CASSFQGPNEKLFF. CDR3 nucleotide sequence: TGTGCCAGCAGTTTTCAGGGCCCTAATGAAAAACTGTTTTTT.

This clone has only one observation. The V gene is TRBV30, the J gene TRBJ1-1, with D maybe TRBD1 (6 bases). Germline CDR1 reads GTSNPN; CDR2 reads SVGIG (reference sequence). The ends were cut back, 7 bases at V and 1 base at J, with 7 bases in the middle. The CDR3 covers 11 residues. CDR3 residues: CASDRNTEAFF. The DNA for the CDR3 is TGTGCCTCGGACAGGAACACTGAAGCTTTCTTT.

The DNA for the CDR3 is TGTGCCAGCAGTTTCGGGGGGAACTCGGACATTCAGTACTTC. Its translation: CASSFGGNSDIQYF. The chain links TRBV28 to TRBJ2-4; 7 nucleotides align to TRBD2. V trimming: 3 bases; J trimming: 8 bases; junction bases outside the gene matches: 7. The CDR3 has 14 residues. Germline lookup yields CDR1 MDHEN and CDR2 SYDVKM.

V is TRBV6-5 and J is TRBJ1-1, with 9 positions matching TRBD1. Germline lookup yields CDR1 MNHEY and CDR2 SVGAGI. The CDR3 totals 14 residues. The V and J ends lost 5 bases and 7 bases, in that order; junction bases with no gene match: 8. The CDR3 bases are TGTGCCAGCAGTCCACAGGGGGCTTTAGGTGAAGCTTTCTTT. This gives the protein CASSPQGALGEAFF.

This clone was picked up a small number of times. The gene calls are TRBV4-3 and TRBJ2-7; 7 positions match TRBD2. Trimming at V came to 0 bases and at J to 7 bases, leaving 6 bases not matched to a gene. Germline CDR1 reads LGHNA; CDR2 reads YSLEER. The CDR3 has 14 amino acids. As DNA, the CDR3 is TGCGCCAGCAGCCAAGATATCGGGGGGTTAGAGCAGTACTTC. Amino acids: CASSQDIGGLEQYF.

The genes are TRBV30 and TRBJ1-3; D uncertain. Germline V gene data show CDR1 as GTSNPN and CDR2 as SVGIG (reference sequence). Trimming shortened V by 4 bases and J by 0 bases, and 10 bases separated the two germline ends. The CDR3 length is 14 residues. CDR3 region: CAWKYGFSGNTIYF. The CDR3 nucleotides read TGTGCCTGGAAATACGGTTTCTCTGGAAACACCATATATTTT.

To note about this clone: One end of the junction does not line up with germline, which may come from a read error. V is TRBV3-1 (or the pseudogene TRBV3-2) and J is TRBJ1-5, with 9 positions matching TRBD1. This CDR3 is 16 amino acids long. Germline V gene sequence: CDR1 LGHDT, CDR2 YNNKEL (reference sequence). The CDR3 DNA sequence: TGTGCCAGCAGTCAAGGACAGGGGTCCAGCAATCAGCCCCAGCATTTT. This translates into CASSQGQGSSNQPQHF.

The chain joins TRBV20-1 to TRBJ2-5; D is possibly TRBD1 (5 bases). Germline CDR1 is DFQATT and CDR2 is SNEGSKA (reference sequence). The CDR3 contains 11 residues. The CDR3 nucleotides are TGCAGCGTGGGGCTACGAGAGACCCAGTACTTC. Translation: CSVGLRETQYF.

This chain links TRBV9 with TRBJ2-3, with 7 bases aligning to TRBD1. Trimming took 3 bases from V and 1 from J; bases not matched to a gene: 5. The CDR3 runs to 15 residues. Germline-derived CDR1 and CDR2 are SGDLS and YYNGEE. CDR3 region: CASSGEGQRTDTQYF. CDR3 DNA: TGTGCCAGCAGCGGAGAGGGACAGCGCACAGATACGCAGTATTTT.

The J gene is TRBJ2-3, the V gene TRBV19; no clear D. Germline values: CDR1 LNHDA, CDR2 SQIVND (reference sequence). V was cut by 0 bases and J by 1 base, with 11 bases left in between. The CDR3 length is 16 residues. CDR3 DNA: TGTGCCAGTAGTATAGAGGGCAGCCTGCGCACAGATACGCAGTATTTT. It yields the protein CASSIEGSLRTDTQYF.

This sequence joins TRBV15 and TRBJ1-2; tentative D call: TRBD1 (5 bases). CDR1 LNHNV and CDR2 YYDKDF come from the germline V gene (reference sequence). CDR3 length: 13 residues. With 3 bases removed from V and 7 bases from J, the gap between germline ends came to 12 bases. For the CDR3, the DNA is TGTGCCACCAGCAGGGGGCTTAGAGGTGGCTACACCTTC. It specifies CATSRGLRGGYTF.

V and J are TRBV24-1 and TRBJ2-7; TRBD1 aligns across 12 bases. The germline V gene has CDR1 KGHDR and CDR2 SFDVKD. The V segment lost 5 bases and the J segment 2 bases; nucleotides outside the gene matches: 12. This CDR3 contains 18 residues. CDR3 loop: CATSGWGTGGAKTYEQYF. CDR3 DNA sequence: TGTGCCACCAGTGGCTGGGGGACAGGGGGCGCAAAAACCTACGAGCAGTACTTC.

The chain couples TRBV28 to TRBJ2-1, with TRBD2 identical over 14 bases. There are 18 residues in the CDR3. With V trimmed by 4 bases and J by 1 base, 6 bases remained unmatched. The germline gives CDR1 MDHEN, CDR2 SYDVKM. The DNA for the CDR3 is TGTGCCAGCAGTTCTTCCCGGACTAGCGGGAGGTCCTACAATGAGCAGTTCTTC. This translates into CASSSSRTSGRSYNEQFF.

The chain links TRBV5-4 to TRBJ2-4; no reliable D call. Germline V lookup: CDR1 SGHNT, CDR2 YYREEE (reference sequence). The CDR3 has 13 amino acids. The V gene lost 5 bases and the J gene lost 3 bases, with 9 bases spanning the gap. Written as DNA, the CDR3 is TGTGCCAGCAGGCTACAGAGCAAAAACATTCAGTACTTC. Protein product: CASRLQSKNIQYF.

The chain employs TRBV5-6 and TRBJ2-7, with 7 bases fitting TRBD2. Trimming cost V 3 bases and J 0 bases; bases outside gene matches: 6. Looked up from germline, CDR1 is SGHDT and CDR2 is YYEEEE. This CDR3 comprises 15 residues. CDR3 region: CASSWEAGDSYEQYF. CDR3 DNA sequence: TGTGCCAGCAGCTGGGAGGCGGGAGACTCCTACGAGCAGTACTTC. The full variable domain, with the rest looked up from reference TRBV5-6 and TRBJ2-7, is DAGVTQSPTHLIKTRGQQVTLRCSPKSGHDTVSWYQQALGQGPQFIFQYYEEEERQRGNFPDRFSGHQFPNYSSELNVNALLLGDSALYLCASSWEAGDSYEQYFGPGTRLTVT.

The CDR3 spells CATSDPRGNQPQHF. The CDR3 nucleotides are TGTGCCACCAGTGATCCTCGGGGTAATCAGCCCCAGCATTTT. The chain links TRBV24-1 to TRBJ1-5; no definite D call. V lost 3 bases and J 4 bases, leaving 9 bases between the germline ends. CDR3 length: 14 residues. Germline lookup yields CDR1 KGHDR and CDR2 SFDVKD.

This chain uses TRBV6-2 or TRBV6-3 with TRBJ2-7; TRBD1 agrees at 8 bases. From germline, CDR1 is MNHEY and CDR2 SVGEGT. The length of the CDR3 is 16 residues. Trimming took 5 bases from V and 0 from J; bases not matched to a gene: 9. The CDR3: CASSGVRTGSSYEQYF. The CDR3 coding sequence is TGTGCCAGCAGTGGGGTTAGGACAGGGAGCTCCTACGAGCAGTACTTC.

The CDR3 DNA sequence: TGTGCCAGTAGGAGAGCGGGAGGATCCTCCTACGAGCAGTACTTC. Translated, it gives CASRRAGGSSYEQYF. The chain has TRBV19 and TRBJ2-7; 9 bases line up with TRBD2. This CDR3 spans 15 amino acids. The V gene end was trimmed by 6 bases and the J gene end by 0 bases; junction bases not matched to a gene: 6. Germline V gives CDR1 LNHDA, CDR2 SQIVND (reference sequence).

This clone appeared a single time. This rearrangement joins TRBV18 to TRBJ2-1; D gene unclear. Germline V gene data show CDR1 as KGHSH and CDR2 as LQKENI. The CDR3 is 15 residues long. Trimming stripped 3 bases from V and 3 bases from J, with 12 bases between. The chain's CDR3 is CASSPAQALYNEQFF. CDR3 DNA sequence: TGTGCCAGCTCACCCGCTCAAGCCCTCTACAATGAGCAGTTCTTC.

This clone was seen only a few times. The rearrangement uses TRBV4-3 and TRBJ2-7; perhaps TRBD1 as D (6 bases). The CDR3 spans 12 residues. The germline CDR1 and CDR2 sequences are LGHNA and YSLEER. Between the trimmed V and J ends, which lost 3 bases and 6 bases, there was a span of 9 bases. The CDR3: CASSQGAGEQYF. CDR3 coding DNA: TGCGCCAGCAGCCAGGGGGCAGGCGAGCAGTACTTC.